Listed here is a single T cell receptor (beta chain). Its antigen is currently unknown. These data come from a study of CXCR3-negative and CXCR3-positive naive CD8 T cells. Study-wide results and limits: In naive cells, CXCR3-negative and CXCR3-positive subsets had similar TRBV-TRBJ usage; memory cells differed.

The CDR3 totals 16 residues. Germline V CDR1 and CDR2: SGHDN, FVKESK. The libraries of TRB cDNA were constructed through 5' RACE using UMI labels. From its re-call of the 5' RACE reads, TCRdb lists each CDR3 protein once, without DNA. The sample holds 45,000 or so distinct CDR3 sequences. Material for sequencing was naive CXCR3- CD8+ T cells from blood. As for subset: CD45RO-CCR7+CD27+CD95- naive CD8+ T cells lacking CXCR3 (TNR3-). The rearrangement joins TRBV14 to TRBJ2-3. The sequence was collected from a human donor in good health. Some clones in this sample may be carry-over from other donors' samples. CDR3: CASSQDPRYSTDTQYF. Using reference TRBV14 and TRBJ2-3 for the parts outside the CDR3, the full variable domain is EAGVTQFPSHSVIEKGQTVTLRCDPISGHDNLYWYRRVMGKEIKFLLHFVKESKQDESGMPNNRFLAERTGGTYSTLKVQPAELEDSGVYFCASSQDPRYSTDTQYFGPGTRLTVL.